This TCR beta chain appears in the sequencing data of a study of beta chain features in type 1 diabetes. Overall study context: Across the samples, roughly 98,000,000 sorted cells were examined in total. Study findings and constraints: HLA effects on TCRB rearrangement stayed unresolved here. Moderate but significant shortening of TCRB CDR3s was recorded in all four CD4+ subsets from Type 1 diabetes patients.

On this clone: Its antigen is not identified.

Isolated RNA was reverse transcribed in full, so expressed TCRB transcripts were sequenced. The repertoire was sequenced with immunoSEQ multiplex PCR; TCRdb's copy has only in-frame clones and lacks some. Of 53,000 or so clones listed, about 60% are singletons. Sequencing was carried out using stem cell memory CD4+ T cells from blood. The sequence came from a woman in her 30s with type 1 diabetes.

For the CDR3, the DNA is TGTGCCAGCAGTTTTTCCCAGGCCAACGAGCAGTACTTC. It is translated as CASSFSQANEQYF. V and J are TRBV28 and TRBJ2-7, with unresolved D. V was cut by 3 bases and J by 5 bases, with 11 bases left in between. This CDR3 has 13 residues. Germline V CDR1 and CDR2: MDHEN, SYDVKM.